These 6 T cell receptor beta chains originate from one sample sequenced in a study of sequential checkpoint blockade in melanoma. Treatment defined: randomized to nivolumab then ipilimumab (arm A) or the reverse (arm B). Produced via immunoSEQ multiplex PCR; TCRdb's table is partial and in-frame only. The profile shows some 22,000 clones, approximately 30% of them singletons. The sample here was tumor tissue (inferred from file names), taken from a patient given nivolumab and ipilimumab in sequence. The receptors were sampled from a human donor with melanoma.

This sequence joins TRBV5-1 and TRBJ2-3; tentatively, D is TRBD1 (6 bases). The CDR3 covers 15 residues. Germline V lookup: CDR1 SGHRS, CDR2 YFSETQ. Deletions cut 1 base from V and 1 base from J, with 10 bases between. CDR3 region: CASSLLGHGTDTQYF. The CDR3 nucleotides read TGCGCCAGCAGCTTGCTGGGACACGGCACAGATACGCAGTATTTT.

This clone has only a few counts. This chain links TRBV12-5 with TRBJ2-7, with D unclear. CDR3 length: 12 residues. The germline V gene has CDR1 LGHNT and CDR2 FRNRAP. V was cut by 6 bases and J by 6 bases, with 12 bases left in between. CDR3 nucleotide sequence: TGTGCTAGTGGCCCAGAAGGATCCGAGCAGTACTTC. It specifies CASGPEGSEQYF.

This clone came up a few times. V gene TRBV6-8 combines with J gene TRBJ1-4, with D perhaps TRBD1 (6 bases). This CDR3 has 14 residues. V lost 6 bases to trimming and J lost 4 bases, with 12 bases between them. The V gene's germline CDR1 is MNHGY and CDR2 SAAAGT. The CDR3 here is CASRQGSNNEKLFF. The DNA for the CDR3 is TGTGCCAGCAGACAGGGTAGTAATAATGAAAAACTGTTTTTT.

The chain links TRBV6-8 to TRBJ2-2; D ambiguous. Trimming cost V 2 bases and J 6 bases, with 7 bases left between them. The length of the CDR3 is 13 residues. Germline CDR1 and CDR2: MNHGY and SAAAGT. This chain's CDR3 is CASSYGVSGELFF. CDR3 nucleotides: TGTGCCAGCAGTTACGGCGTATCCGGGGAGCTGTTTTTT.

The rearrangement uses TRBV11-3 and TRBJ2-1, with TRBD2 identical over 7 bases. Germline V gene lookup returns CDR1 SGHNT and CDR2 YENEEA. With 4 bases clipped from V and 7 bases from J, the junction kept 25 bases outside the gene matches. The CDR3 length is 20 residues. The CDR3 is CASSYKLYTFTAGDINEQFF. The CDR3 DNA follows: TGTGCCAGCAGCTATAAGCTTTATACTTTCACGGCGGGAGATATTAATGAGCAGTTCTTC. Filled out from reference TRBV11-3 and TRBJ2-1, the complete variable domain reads EAGVVQSPRYKIIEKKQPVAFWCNPISGHNTLYWYLQNLGQGPELLIRYENEEAVDDSQLPKDRFSAERLKGVDSTLKIQPAELGDSAVYLCASSYKLYTFTAGDINEQFFGPGTRLTVL.

The V call is TRBV11-3, the J call TRBJ2-6; either TRBD1 or TRBD2 may supply D (5 bases each). V dropped 8 bases and J dropped 1 base, with 12 bases sitting between them. The germline V gene encodes CDR1 SGHNT and CDR2 YENEEA. The length of the CDR3 is 15 residues. The DNA of the CDR3 is TGTGCCAGCGTCAGGGCGGGTTCTGGGGCCAACGTCCTGACTTTC. It encodes CASVRAGSGANVLTF.